This TCR beta chain was captured by sequencing in a study of shared clonotypes between healthy human individuals (dated by TCRdb to about 2020). With regard to the full study: The cohort included three men and a couple of women between 18 and 49 years of age. For each donor, CD4 naive and CD4 memory were each run on three plates, CD8 naive on two plates, and CD8 memory on one plate. To estimate repertoire size and how much clonotype sharing occurs between individuals, the study deeply sequenced the blood TCR repertoires of a handful of healthy adults. To increase sequencing depth and limit assay-specific biases, different laboratories used diverse techniques to prepare libraries and sequence TCR repertoires. Between about 0.94 and 10 billion PBMCs per donor were obtained by leukapheresis. General conclusions and limits of the study: Larger estimated clonotype richness was generally found for naive subsets than for memory subsets. Sharing across a few donors was observed for approximately 5% of naive CD4, around 3.5% of naive CD8, 2% to 2.5% of memory CD4, and about 0.4% of memory CD8 clonotypes. Because the study included only a small number of donors, the genetic and exposure-history diversity represented was limited. Incomplete sequencing was indicated by rarefaction of sorted-subset datasets, despite the large sequencing depth. Based on pairwise subsampling, the degree of clonotype sharing among donors was expected to be affected by sequencing depth. Compared with non-shared clonotypes, the clonotypes found in all four sorted-subset donors had higher generation probabilities. Sampling was limited to blood, and TCR repertoires in tissue likely differ from TCR repertoires in blood.

The CDR3 has 15 amino acids, counting the end cysteine and phenylalanine. Only CDR3 DNA remains: 45 bases, in frame from the first base. V drops 1 base and J drops 2 bases, leaving 11 bases in between. CDR1 and CDR2 (SGHAT, FQNNGV) derive from the germline V gene. Using the deep immunoSEQ assay, TCR CDR3 regions were amplified from genomic DNA by multiplex PCR. For each cell subset, the extracted genomic DNA was distributed evenly across all wells of several immunoSEQ 96-well plates, and each plate served as one replicate. Each replicate PCR for sorted subsets received around 200 ng genomic DNA, equal to roughly 30,000 T cell genomes. The purified libraries were quantified using a Qubit 3.0 fluorometer, sized with a Bioanalyzer 2100, and then quantified again using the KAPA Library Quantification kit. Each immunoSEQ 96-well plate was sequenced on its own single-read 150-cycle Illumina NextSeq 550 flow cell. The source study handled its data this way. Because the immunoSEQ output held only junctional sequences and lacked quality scores, the filtering could not match the filtering applied to full-length reads. To assign V/J genes and CDR3, sequences were annotated against IMGT germline references using PyIR, a Python wrapper for IgBLAST v1.9. Reads were filtered out if the reads had weak V/J assignments (E-value above 1e-6), no CDR3, stop codons, out-of-frame junctions, or ambiguous translated residues. A V3J clonotype was defined by an identical inferred V gene, J gene, and CDR3 amino acid sequence. Percentage overlap between repertoires was computed as shared unique clonotypes divided by the size of the smaller repertoire. Three approaches were used to assess repertoire richness: RTK rarefaction, the Chao1 estimator, and Recon v2.1 estimates of unobserved clonotypes. Generation probabilities were computed with OLGA for all TCRbeta clonotypes obtained by the gDNA method from several donors. The table was pulled from immuneACCESS by TCRdb, which kept in-frame rearrangements only. Such tables lose some clones; where checked, under half of the loss comes from unresolved V genes, and the rest has no known cause. The DNA was the basis for D and trimming; V, J and clone size are from that table. Within this sample are more than 2 million clones, with approximately 94% of them counted one time only. In total, the top ten clones hold roughly 1.1% of the sample.

Turning to this clone: No antigen is known for it. Base-call qualities are not available, and no considerably larger clone is one nucleotide away.

CD8 naive samples were CD45RO-negative cells positively selected for CCR7, giving a CD45RA+CCR7+ population that excluded TemRA cells. Donors were healthy HIV-negative adults with no recently reported acute infections or vaccinations. Every donor was a Caucasian adult living in Nashville, Tennessee, USA. After blood collection by leukapheresis, PBMCs were isolated using Ficoll-Histopaque density gradient centrifugation and then cryopreserved in the vapor phase of liquid nitrogen. Analytical flow cytometry was used to check the purity and quantity of each magnetically sorted T cell population. Genomic DNA was isolated from every sorted fraction and measured by UV absorbance on a Nanodrop 2000c.

This receptor chain uses TRBV11-2 and TRBJ1-2, and TRBD1 may be the D gene, going by 5 matching bases. Input material: naive CD8+ T cells sorted from blood. The sample's cell subset or site, from its label and the paper: CD45RA+CCR7+. The clonotype was recovered from a man aged 18-30 years in good health. The DNA sequence is given as TGTGCCAGCAGCTTAGGGGGGAGTGGAAACTATGGCTACACCTTC. This is translated as CASSLGGSGNYGYTF.